Each of the 12 T cell receptor beta chains below was sequenced from the same sample in a study of CXCR3-negative and CXCR3-positive naive CD8 T cells. Notes on the study in general: For CXCR3-positive naive cells, TRB CDR3s were more hydrophobic than those of CXCR3-negative naive cells.

The antigens for these receptors are not known. The libraries of TRB cDNA were prepared using 5' RACE with UMI labels. TCRdb re-called the 5' RACE reads; one entry per CDR3 protein, DNA not given. This sample carries 140,000 to 150,000 distinct CDR3 sequences, with about 0.28% going to the ten biggest clones. Sequencing input: naive CXCR3+ CD8+ T cells from blood. Indicated subset: CD45RO-CCR7+CD27+CD95- naive CD8+ T cells expressing CXCR3 (TNR3+). These receptor sequences come from a human donor in good health. Some clones in this sample may be carry-over from other donors' samples.

The chain couples TRBV7-6 to TRBJ2-1; absent DNA, TCRdb's TRBD2 call cannot be checked. This CDR3 has 14 amino acids. CDR1 and CDR2 from the germline V gene are SGHVS and FNYEAQ. The CDR3 loop is CASSPILADNEQFF.

This chain's CDR3 is CASSIKGQVIYNEQFF. The chain has TRBV19 and TRBJ2-1; TCRdb's D call of TRBD1 is untestable without DNA. This CDR3 has 16 residues. CDR1 is LNHDA, CDR2 SQIVND, per germline (reference sequence).

The chain couples TRBV20-1 to TRBJ2-7. Germline CDR1 and CDR2: DFQATT and SNEGSKA (reference sequence). The CDR3 extends over 13 amino acids. The CDR3 protein is CSGLGPDSYEQYF.

This chain links TRBV28 with TRBJ1-1. The CDR3 has 14 residues. Germline values: CDR1 MDHEN, CDR2 SYDVKM. The CDR3 sequence: CASLSDVENTEAFF.

CDR3 protein: CASSQSFYGYTF. The V and J genes are TRBV4-2 and TRBJ1-2. Germline V gene lookup returns CDR1 LGHNA and CDR2 YNFKEQ. This CDR3 is 12 amino acids long.

The chain recombines TRBV7-3 with TRBJ2-3. This CDR3 has 15 amino acids. Germline CDR1 and CDR2: SGHTA and FQGTGA. The CDR3: CASSLGVVGTDTQYF. Together with reference TRBV7-3 and TRBJ2-3, the CDR3 gives the full variable domain: GAGVSQTPSNKVTEKGKYVELRCDPISGHTALYWYRQSLGQGPEFLIYFQGTGAADDSGLPNDRFFAVRPEGSVSTLKIQRTERGDSAVYLCASSLGVVGTDTQYFGPGTRLTVL.

The chain combines TRBV5-6 with TRBJ2-2. CDR3 length equals 17 residues. Germline V gene data show CDR1 as SGHDT and CDR2 as YYEEEE. CDR3 protein: CASSLELDLANTGELFF. Supplemented by reference TRBV5-6 and TRBJ2-2, the full variable domain reads DAGVTQSPTHLIKTRGQQVTLRCSPKSGHDTVSWYQQALGQGPQFIFQYYEEEERQRGNFPDRFSGHQFPNYSSELNVNALLLGDSALYLCASSLELDLANTGELFFGEGSRLTVL.

The J gene is TRBJ2-1, the V gene TRBV7-7; TCRdb picks TRBD2, but there is no DNA to check that call. Per germline, CDR1 SSHAT and CDR2 FNYEAQ (reference sequence). This CDR3 has 19 residues. The CDR3 sequence is CASSPGASGSGGSYNEQFF. Combining the CDR3 with reference TRBV7-7 and TRBJ2-1 gives the whole variable domain GAGVSQSPRYKVTKRGQDVTLRCDPISSHATLYWYQQALGQGPEFLTYFNYEAQPDKSGLPSDRFSAERPEGSISTLTIQRTEQRDSAMYRCASSPGASGSGGSYNEQFFGPGTRLTVL.

The chain has TRBV29-1 and TRBJ2-7; lacking DNA, the TRBD2 call made by TCRdb goes unchecked. The CDR3 is made up of 13 amino acids. Germline V CDR1 and CDR2: SQVTM, ANQGSEA. The CDR3 sequence is CSVDLAGAYEQYF.

CDR3: CASSFLDSPYEQYF. V gene TRBV28 combines with J gene TRBJ2-7; the D gene TCRdb calls, TRBD1, cannot be checked with no DNA. This CDR3 has 14 residues. Germline CDR1 MDHEN, CDR2 SYDVKM.

CDR3 sequence reads: CSVDLGTDTQYF. The chain combines TRBV29-1 with TRBJ2-3. Germline values: CDR1 SQVTM, CDR2 ANQGSEA. The CDR3 totals 12 residues.

This rearrangement joins TRBV27 to TRBJ2-1. Germline CDR1 is MNHEY and CDR2 is SMNVEV (reference sequence). The CDR3 spans 16 residues. This CDR3 reads CASSLATISSYNEQFF.